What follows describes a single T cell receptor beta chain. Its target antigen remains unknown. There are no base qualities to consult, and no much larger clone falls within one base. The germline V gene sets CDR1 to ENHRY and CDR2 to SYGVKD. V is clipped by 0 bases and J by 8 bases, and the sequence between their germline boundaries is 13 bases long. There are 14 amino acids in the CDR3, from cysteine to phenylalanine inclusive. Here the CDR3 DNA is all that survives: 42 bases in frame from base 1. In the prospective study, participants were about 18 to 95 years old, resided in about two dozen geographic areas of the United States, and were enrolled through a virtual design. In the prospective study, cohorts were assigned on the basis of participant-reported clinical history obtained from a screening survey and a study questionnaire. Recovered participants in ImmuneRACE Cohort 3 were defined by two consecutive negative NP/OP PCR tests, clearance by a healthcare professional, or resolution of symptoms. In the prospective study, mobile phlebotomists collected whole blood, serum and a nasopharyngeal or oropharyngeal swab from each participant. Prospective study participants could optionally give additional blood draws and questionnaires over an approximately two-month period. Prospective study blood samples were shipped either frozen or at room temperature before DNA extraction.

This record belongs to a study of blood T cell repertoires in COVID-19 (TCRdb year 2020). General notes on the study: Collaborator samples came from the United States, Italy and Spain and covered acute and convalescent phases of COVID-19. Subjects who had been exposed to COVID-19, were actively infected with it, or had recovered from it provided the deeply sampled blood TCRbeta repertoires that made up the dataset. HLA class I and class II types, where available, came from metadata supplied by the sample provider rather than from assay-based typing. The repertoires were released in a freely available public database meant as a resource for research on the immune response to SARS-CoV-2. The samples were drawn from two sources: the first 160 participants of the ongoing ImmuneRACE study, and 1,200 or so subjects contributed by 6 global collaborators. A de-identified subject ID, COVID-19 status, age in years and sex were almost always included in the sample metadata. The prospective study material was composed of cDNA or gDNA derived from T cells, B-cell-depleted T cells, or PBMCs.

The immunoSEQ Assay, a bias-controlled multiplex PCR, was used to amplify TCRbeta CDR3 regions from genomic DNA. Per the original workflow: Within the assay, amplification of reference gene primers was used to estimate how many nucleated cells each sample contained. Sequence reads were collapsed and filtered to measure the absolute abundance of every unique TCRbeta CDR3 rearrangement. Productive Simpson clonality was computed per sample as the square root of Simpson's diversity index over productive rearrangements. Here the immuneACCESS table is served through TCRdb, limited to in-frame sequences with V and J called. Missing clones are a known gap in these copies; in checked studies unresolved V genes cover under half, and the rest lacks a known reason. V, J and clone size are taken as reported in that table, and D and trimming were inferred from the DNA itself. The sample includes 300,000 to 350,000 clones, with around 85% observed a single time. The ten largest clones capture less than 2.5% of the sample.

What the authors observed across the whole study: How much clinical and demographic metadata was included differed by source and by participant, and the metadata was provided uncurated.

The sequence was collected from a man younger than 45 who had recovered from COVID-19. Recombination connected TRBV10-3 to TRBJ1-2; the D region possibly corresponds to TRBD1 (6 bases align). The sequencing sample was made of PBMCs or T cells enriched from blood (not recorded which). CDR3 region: CAISESGGPVGYTF. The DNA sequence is TGTGCCATCAGTGAGTCTGGGGGCCCGGTGGGCTACACCTTC.